This passage covers 8 T cell receptor beta chains from one sample sequenced in a study of a mutant IDH1 vaccine in newly diagnosed glioma. The time point: week 35, safety follow-up. Topical imiquimod accompanied each vaccine dose, which consisted of 300 ug of mutant IDH1 20-mer peptide. TCRdb keeps only in-frame clones here, not all; method: immunoSEQ multiplex PCR. The data show about 72,000 clones, approximately 88% seen once. Their antigen targets remain unknown. This material consisted of PBMCs, taken from a glioma patient whose treatment included an IDH1 peptide vaccine. Every receptor here comes from a young man with glioma.

The chain uses TRBV5-1 and TRBJ1-5, with a tentative D call TRBD1 (6 bases). Per the germline V gene, CDR1 is SGHRS and CDR2 is YFSETQ. The CDR3 loop spans 15 amino acids. The V and J ends lost 1 base and 5 bases respectively, with 13 bases between them. The CDR3 coding sequence is TGCGCCAGCAGCTTGACCGGGGGCGTCGATCAGCCCCAGCATTTT. Its translation: CASSLTGGVDQPQHF.

This chain joins TRBV5-1 and TRBJ2-1; D may be TRBD2 (5 bases). The CDR3 has 16 amino acids. Germline CDR1 and CDR2: SGHRS and YFSETQ. V was cut by 0 bases and J by 6 bases, with 16 bases left in between. CDR3 bases: TGCGCCAGCAGCTTGGCCCCGAGAGGACTTTTCAATGAGCAGTTCTTC. Translated: CASSLAPRGLFNEQFF.

The rearrangement links TRBV27 to TRBJ2-7; D is unclear. The germline V gene has CDR1 MNHEY and CDR2 SMNVEV (reference sequence). The CDR3 length is 13 residues. The ends were cut back, 3 bases at V and 3 bases at J, with 9 bases in the middle. Here the CDR3 reads CASSLRSLYEQYF. Written as DNA, the CDR3 is TGTGCCAGCAGTTTGAGGTCCCTCTACGAGCAGTACTTC.

The chain recombines TRBV29-1 with TRBJ1-3; weak D call: TRBD1 (6 bases). This CDR3 is built from 13 residues. Trimming removed 7 bases from V and 0 bases from J, with 10 bases in between. CDR1 and CDR2 (germline): SQVTM, ANQGSEA. The CDR3 region is CSGTASSGNTIYF. CDR3 nucleotide sequence: TGCAGCGGGACAGCTAGCTCTGGAAACACCATATATTTT.

V usage is TRBV6-1 and J usage is TRBJ2-1, with 7 bases identical to TRBD1. V lost 2 bases and J lost 0; bases outside the gene matches: 1. Germline loops: CDR1 MNHNS, CDR2 SASEGT. The length of the CDR3 is 15 residues. The CDR3 DNA is TGTGCCAGCAGTGAATGGGACAGCTCCTACAATGAGCAGTTCTTC. Translating gives CASSEWDSSYNEQFF.

The CDR3 coding sequence is TGTGCCAGCAGCCCTAGCGGGGGAGACAATGAGCAGTTCTTC. It yields the protein CASSPSGGDNEQFF. The V gene is TRBV7-8, the J gene TRBJ2-1; 10 nucleotides line up with TRBD2. Germline V gene lookup returns CDR1 SGHVS and CDR2 FQNEAQ. V gave up 5 bases and J gave up 5 bases; unmatched junction bases: 3. There are 14 residues in the CDR3.

V and J are TRBV5-1 and TRBJ2-1; 7 bases match TRBD1. J lost 6 bases, V lost 2 bases, and 8 bases had no gene match. This CDR3 has 15 residues. In germline, CDR1 is SGHRS, CDR2 YFSETQ. CDR3 nucleotide sequence: TGCGCCAGCAGCTTAGTGAGGGGGCGAGGCAATGAGCAGTTCTTC. Translation gives CASSLVRGRGNEQFF. The full variable domain, with the rest looked up from reference TRBV5-1 and TRBJ2-1, is KAGVTQTPRYLIKTRGQQVTLSCSPISGHRSVSWYQQTPGQGLQFLFEYFSETQRNKGNFPGRFSGRQFSNSRSEMNVSTLELGDSALYLCASSLVRGRGNEQFFGPGTRLTVL.

The chain is built from TRBV5-1 and TRBJ2-7; 8 bases fit TRBD2. There are 15 residues in the CDR3. In germline, CDR1 is SGHRS, CDR2 YFSETQ. V was pared by 0 bases and J by 4 bases, with 6 bases of the junction left unmatched. The DNA of the CDR3 is TGCGCCAGCAGCTTGGTTTCTAGCGGGCGGTACGAGCAGTACTTC. Its translation is CASSLVSSGRYEQYF.